The 23 T cell receptor beta chains below come from one sample, sequenced in a study of early T cells in non-severe SARS-CoV-2 infection. TCRdb used MiXCR to reprocess the 5' RACE reads, holding one entry per CDR3 protein. The sample yields about 70,000 distinct CDR3 sequences, 3.5% to 6% seen once. The sequencing used whole blood, collected at baseline. These receptors all stem from an adult who was a healthcare worker with PCR-confirmed SARS-CoV-2 infection or an uninfected control (not recorded which). The donor label of this sample is uncertain.

This clonotype was counted ten times or more. V and J are TRBV2 and TRBJ1-4; D not resolved. CDR1 and CDR2 from the germline V gene are SNHLY and FYNNEI. V gave up 4 bases and J gave up 5 bases, with 14 bases separating them. The CDR3 spans 15 residues. The CDR3 region is CASSVHPNMNEKLFF. The CDR3 DNA reads TGTGCCAGCAGTGTCCACCCGAACATGAATGAAAAACTGTTTTTT. The complete variable domain, with remaining parts taken from reference TRBV2 and TRBJ1-4, reads EPEVTQTPSHQVTQMGQEVILRCVPISNHLYFYWYRQILGQKVEFLVSFYNNEISEKSEIFDDQFSVERPDGSNFTLKIRSTKLEDSAMYFCASSVHPNMNEKLFFGSGTQLSVL.

Many counts were recorded for this clonotype. CDR3 sequence: CSARDTATTSDEQYF. The CDR3 DNA is TGCAGTGCTAGAGATACCGCGACTACGTCGGATGAGCAGTACTTC. The chain couples TRBV20-1 to TRBJ2-7, with D maybe TRBD2 (5 bases). The CDR3 loop spans 15 amino acids. Trimming shortened V by 0 bases and J by 7 bases, and 19 bases separated the two germline ends. Germline loops: CDR1 DFQATT, CDR2 SNEGSKA (reference sequence).

This clonotype was detected only a few times. This chain links TRBV5-1 with TRBJ2-1; D is ambiguous. The CDR3 has 14 amino acids. V dropped 7 bases and J dropped 4 bases, with 15 bases sitting between them. Per the germline V gene, CDR1 is SGHRS and CDR2 is YFSETQ. CDR3 bases: TGCGCCAGCTCCTCCGGCCCTCCATACAATGAGCAGTTCTTC. Translation gives CASSSGPPYNEQFF.

V gene TRBV6-6 combines with J gene TRBJ1-1, with D unclear. Per the germline V gene, CDR1 is MNHNY and CDR2 is SVGAGI (reference sequence). V lost 2 bases and J 5 bases, leaving 6 bases between the germline ends. CDR3 size: 12 residues. CDR3 sequence (DNA): TGTGCCAGCAGTTACAGGGATACTGAAGCTTTCTTT. Its protein is CASSYRDTEAFF.

J is TRBJ1-1 and V is TRBV7-9; D unresolved. Trimming took 2 bases from V and 1 from J, leaving 14 bases between them. The CDR3 sequence is 16 residues long. Germline CDR1 is SEHNR and CDR2 is FQNEAQ (reference sequence). CDR3 nucleotide sequence: TGTGCCAGCAGCTTAACCTCTGCTATTGCGAACACTGAAGCTTTCTTT. Translation gives CASSLTSAIANTEAFF.

This clonotype was observed many times. J is TRBJ2-5 and V is TRBV12-3 or TRBV12-4; 10 bases match TRBD1. V was clipped by 0 bases and J by 5 bases; unmatched bases: 6. There are 16 residues in the CDR3. The CDR3 DNA follows: TGTGCCAGCAGTTTAGCCTGGGGGACAGGGGACGAGACCCAGTACTTC. Translating it yields CASSLAWGTGDETQYF.

In this sample, this clonotype turned up many times. The chain links TRBV29-1 to TRBJ2-5, with 12 nucleotides matching TRBD2. This CDR3 contains 14 residues. V gave up 6 bases and J gave up 5 bases; unmatched junction bases: 7. Germline CDR1 is SQVTM and CDR2 is ANQGSEA. The CDR3 bases are TGCAGCGTCGTCACTAGCGGGGGGCGGGAGACCCAGTACTTC. Protein sequence: CSVVTSGGRETQYF.

The rearrangement joins TRBV24-1 to TRBJ2-3; 9 bases align to TRBD1. The CDR3 loop spans 15 amino acids. Losses at the gene ends were 7 bases for V and 6 bases for J; bases not matched to a gene: 10. Germline CDR1 reads KGHDR; CDR2 reads SFDVKD. The chain's CDR3 is CATSFDGTGSDTQYF. The DNA of the CDR3 is TGTGCCACCAGCTTTGACGGGACAGGGTCGGATACGCAGTATTTT.

This clonotype was recorded at least ten times. The chain employs TRBV15 and TRBJ2-6; D remains ambiguous. CDR3 length: 16 residues. In germline, CDR1 is LNHNV, CDR2 YYDKDF (reference sequence). Trimming stripped 0 bases from V and 0 bases from J, with 6 bases between. CDR3 sequence (DNA): TGTGCCACCAGCAGAGAACAGATCTCTGGGGCCAACGTCCTGACTTTC. As protein: CATSREQISGANVLTF.

At least ten counts were recorded for this clonotype. The chain combines TRBV28 with TRBJ1-6, with 9 bases that match TRBD1. J gave up 8 bases and V 6 bases, and 8 bases lay outside the gene matches. CDR3 size: 15 residues. In germline, CDR1 is MDHEN, CDR2 SYDVKM. DNA for the CDR3: TGTGCCAGCAGCCGCTCCCGGGACAGGGATTCACCCCTCCACTTT. Its protein is CASSRSRDRDSPLHF.

V and J are TRBV10-3 and TRBJ1-3, with D unresolved. The V end lost 10 bases, the J end lost 3 bases, and 7 bases lay between the germline ends. Germline CDR1 ENHRY, CDR2 SYGVKD. The CDR3 is made up of 11 amino acids. The CDR3 loop reads CATGIGNTIYF. The CDR3 DNA reads TGTGCCACCGGAATTGGAAACACCATATATTTT.

This clonotype was counted a few times. V usage is TRBV5-1 and J usage is TRBJ2-3; possibly TRBD2 for D (6 bases). CDR3 length equals 15 residues. V dropped 7 bases and J dropped 0 bases, with 15 bases sitting between them. In germline, CDR1 is SGHRS, CDR2 YFSETQ. The CDR3 DNA reads as TGCGCCAGCGCGGGGAGCGCACCTAGCACAGATACGCAGTATTTT. Translated, it gives CASAGSAPSTDTQYF.

This clonotype was seen many times. The J gene is TRBJ2-7, the V gene TRBV7-6, with a possible D match to TRBD1 (5 bases). The V end lost 3 bases, the J end lost 7 bases, and 13 bases lay between the germline ends. The germline V gene has CDR1 SGHVS and CDR2 FNYEAQ. This CDR3 spans 13 amino acids. The CDR3 DNA is TGTGCCAGCAGCTTCTCTCAGGGAAAGGAGCAGTACTTC. It yields the protein CASSFSQGKEQYF.

This clonotype was observed at least ten times. V is TRBV11-2 and J is TRBJ2-7; D unresolved. V was pared by 5 bases and J by 6 bases, with 11 bases between. The germline CDR1 and CDR2 sequences are SGHAT and FQNNGV. There are 12 residues in the CDR3. The CDR3 loop is CASSPPLPEQYF. CDR3 nucleotide sequence: TGTGCCAGCAGCCCACCACTTCCCGAGCAGTACTTC.

This clonotype was seen at least ten times. This chain connects TRBV11-3 to TRBJ2-6; 10 nucleotides match TRBD1. J gave up 0 bases and V 8 bases, and 1 base lay outside the gene matches. The germline V gene encodes CDR1 SGHNT and CDR2 YENEEA. The CDR3 has 15 residues. The CDR3 bases are TGTGCCAGCGGGACAGGGGACTCTGGGGCCAACGTCCTGACTTTC. As protein: CASGTGDSGANVLTF.

This clonotype was detected many times. This chain uses TRBV6-1 with TRBJ1-1, with D tentatively TRBD1 (5 bases). CDR3 length: 16 amino acids. Trimming pared 4 bases from V and 3 bases from J, leaving 18 bases between. Per the germline V gene, CDR1 is MNHNS and CDR2 is SASEGT. CDR3 amino acids: CASSVIIGGVDTEAFF. The CDR3 nucleotides read TGTGCCAGCAGTGTGATAATTGGGGGTGTTGACACTGAAGCTTTCTTT.

This clonotype was counted between two and nine times. The chain couples TRBV6-1 to TRBJ2-3, with D unresolved. Trimming took 7 bases from V and 0 from J, leaving 14 bases between them. Germline V gives CDR1 MNHNS, CDR2 SASEGT. This CDR3 spans 15 amino acids. The DNA of the CDR3 is TGTGCCAGCACTGGCTGGTACAGTAGCACAGATACGCAGTATTTT. Translation gives CASTGWYSSTDTQYF.

The V and J genes are TRBV7-8 and TRBJ1-2, with 9 nucleotides matching TRBD1. Looked up from germline, CDR1 is SGHVS and CDR2 is FQNEAQ. CDR3 length: 16 residues. After removal of 2 bases from V and 8 bases from J, the junction contained 12 bases not matched to a gene. CDR3 nucleotide sequence: TGTGCCAGCAGCTTACTTAGGACTACGGGACAGGGAGGCTACACCTTC. Protein product: CASSLLRTTGQGGYTF.

This clonotype appeared a few times. The genes are TRBV7-7 and TRBJ1-4; D possibly corresponds to TRBD1 (5 bases). The CDR3 is made up of 16 amino acids. Germline CDR1 SSHAT, CDR2 FNYEAQ (reference sequence). The CDR3 here is CASGTRGNRTNEKLFF. In nucleotides, the CDR3 is TGTGCTAGCGGCACCCGGGGGAATCGGACTAATGAAAAACTGTTTTTT.

This clonotype was detected ten times or more. The chain carries TRBV5-6 and TRBJ1-5; D gene ambiguous. Germline lookup yields CDR1 SGHDT and CDR2 YYEEEE. CDR3 length equals 15 residues. V lost 0 bases and J lost 6, with 13 bases in between. CDR3: CASSLGVIGGQPQHF. CDR3 sequence (DNA): TGTGCCAGCAGCTTGGGAGTCATAGGAGGTCAGCCCCAGCATTTT.

This clonotype was detected ten times or more. This sequence joins TRBV5-1 and TRBJ1-1; TRBD1 might be the D (6 bases). The CDR3 has 15 amino acids. Germline V gives CDR1 SGHRS, CDR2 YFSETQ. V shed 5 bases and J shed 2 bases, with 16 bases lying between them. The CDR3 nucleotides are TGCGCCAGCAGTTCCCTGGGGGCCGGCAACACTGAAGCTTTCTTT. This codes for CASSSLGAGNTEAFF.

This clonotype was detected ten times or more. The V call is TRBV5-8, the J call TRBJ2-3, with D perhaps being TRBD1 or TRBD2 (5 bases each). Germline lookup yields CDR1 SGHTS and CDR2 YDEGEE. The CDR3 sequence is 17 residues long. The V end lost 2 bases, the J end lost 4 bases, and 20 bases lay between the germline ends. This CDR3 reads CASSFSWTTDGADTQYF. CDR3 bases: TGTGCCAGCAGCTTTAGTTGGACAACCGACGGGGCAGATACGCAGTATTTT.

This clonotype was seen many times. The chain carries TRBV6-2 or TRBV6-3 and TRBJ1-6, with a weak D call TRBD1 (5 bases). Between the trimmed V and J ends, which lost 6 bases and 7 bases, there was a span of 13 bases. The CDR3 loop spans 14 amino acids. Per the germline V gene, CDR1 is MNHEY and CDR2 is SVGEGT. The CDR3 DNA follows: TGTGCCAGCAGACCGGGACGGACGAATTCACCCCTCCACTTT. This gives the protein CASRPGRTNSPLHF.